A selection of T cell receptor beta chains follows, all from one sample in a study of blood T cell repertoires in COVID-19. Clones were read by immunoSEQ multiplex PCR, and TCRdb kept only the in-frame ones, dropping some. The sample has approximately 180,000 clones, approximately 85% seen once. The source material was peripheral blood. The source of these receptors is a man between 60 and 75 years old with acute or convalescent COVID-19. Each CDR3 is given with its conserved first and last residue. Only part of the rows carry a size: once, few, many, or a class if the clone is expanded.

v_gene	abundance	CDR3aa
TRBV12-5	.	CASGLWTGGTGELFF
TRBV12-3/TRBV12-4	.	CASSHRVYNEQFF
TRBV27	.	CASSRASGGDTDTQYF
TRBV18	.	CASSPVLAGPSYNEQFF
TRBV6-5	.	CASSQYYEQYF
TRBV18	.	CASSLLLAGVHGPANEQFF
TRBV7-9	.	CASSPQGGGNIQYF
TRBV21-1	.	CASSTRLAVSTDTQYF
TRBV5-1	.	CASSLDGQGEAFF
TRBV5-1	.	CASSLVPGGLTGELFF
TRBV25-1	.	CASRTGTKGYTF
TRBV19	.	CASSIPGTSYGYTF
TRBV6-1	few	CASSVGGQRSSYEQYF
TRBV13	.	CASSGTEDREKLFF
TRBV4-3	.	CASSQDPARQETQYF
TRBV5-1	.	CASSFDRLAGGDTQYF
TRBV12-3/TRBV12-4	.	CASSSLMNTEAFF
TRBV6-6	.	CASSSRRVAYEQYF
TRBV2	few	CASQDRYSYEQYF
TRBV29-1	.	CSVLVQGSTDTQYF
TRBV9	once	CASKSGTGSEKLFF
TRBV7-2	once	CASSVSGRATDTQYF
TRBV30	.	CAWDRRQRGYNEQFF
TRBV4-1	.	CASSQGRGREQYF
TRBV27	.	CASRVGYLSTDTQYF
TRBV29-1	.	CSVEMDRGGSEKLFF
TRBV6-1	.	CASSEGGQGAGKLFF
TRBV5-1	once	CASFSGTGGYEQYF
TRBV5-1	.	CASSSTAGGTEAFF
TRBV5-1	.	CASSSQLYEQYF
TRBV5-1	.	CASSLEALGAKNTEAFF
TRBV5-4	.	CASSSESGSYEQYF
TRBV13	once	CASSSGASVHEQYF
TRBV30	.	CAWSVKGAYGYTF
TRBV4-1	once	CASSQDQRVSTDTQYF
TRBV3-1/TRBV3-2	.	CASSLAGEGQPQHF
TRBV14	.	CASSQGAITEAFF
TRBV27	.	CASSLFGLDQETQYF
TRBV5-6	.	CASSFWSSGRDTQYF
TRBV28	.	CASITGTGGSYEQYF
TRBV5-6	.	CASTRRAPGEQYF
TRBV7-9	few	CASSQIGSGQETQYF
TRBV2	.	CASTPAAMGVSYNEQFF
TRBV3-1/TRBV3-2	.	CASSYLGSGGELFF
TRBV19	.	CASSLRRTVDNSPLHF
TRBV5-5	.	CASSQGQGAGETQYF
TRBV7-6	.	CASSLRDRDILNTGELFF
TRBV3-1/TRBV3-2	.	CASSRTGSYEQYF
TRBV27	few	CASRATGTGIIHNEQFF